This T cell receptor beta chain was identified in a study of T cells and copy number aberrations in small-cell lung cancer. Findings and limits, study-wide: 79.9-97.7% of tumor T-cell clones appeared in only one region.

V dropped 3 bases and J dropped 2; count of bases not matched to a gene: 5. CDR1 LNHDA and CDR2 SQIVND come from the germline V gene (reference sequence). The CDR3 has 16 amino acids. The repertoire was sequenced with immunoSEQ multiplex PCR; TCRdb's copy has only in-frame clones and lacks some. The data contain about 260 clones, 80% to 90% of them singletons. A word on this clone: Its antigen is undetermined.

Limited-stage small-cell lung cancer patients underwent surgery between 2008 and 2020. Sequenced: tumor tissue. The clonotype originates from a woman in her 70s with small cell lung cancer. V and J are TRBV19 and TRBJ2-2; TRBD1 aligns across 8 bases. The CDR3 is CASSIGGTGNTGELFF. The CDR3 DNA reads TGTGCCAGTAGTATTGGGGGGACAGGCAACACCGGGGAGCTGTTTTTT. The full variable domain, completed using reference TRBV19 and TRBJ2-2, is DGGITQSPKYLFRKEGQNVTLSCEQNLNHDAMYWYRQDPGQGLRLIYYSQIVNDFQKGDIAEGYSVSREKKESFPLTVTSAQKNPTAFYLCASSIGGTGNTGELFFGEGSRLTVL.